One sample yielded the 4 T cell receptor beta chains listed below, sequenced in a study of blood T cell repertoires in COVID-19. The protocol was immunoSEQ multiplex PCR, while the TCRdb copy is restricted to in-frame clones and leaves out a portion. The top ten clones hold roughly 5.8% of a sample with about 240,000 clones, 86% of them seen once. Sequenced input: peripheral blood. The origin of the receptors is a man aged 60-69 years with acute or convalescent COVID-19.

The chain's CDR3 is CASSLASGDEQYF. In nucleotides, the CDR3 is TGTGCCAGCAGTTTGGCTAGCGGGGACGAGCAGTACTTC. The chain is built from TRBV12-3 or TRBV12-4 and TRBJ2-7, with 9 bases matching TRBD2. V lost 3 bases to trimming and J lost 5 bases; unmatched junction nucleotides: 2. The CDR3 extends over 13 amino acids.

This clone was found once. The chain carries TRBV5-1 and TRBJ1-2; 10 nucleotides align to TRBD1. The CDR3 covers 15 residues. Trimming cost V 4 bases and J 8 bases; bases outside gene matches: 11. Germline V gene sequence: CDR1 SGHRS, CDR2 YFSETQ. CDR3 residues: CASSGPGQGKDGYTF. Here the CDR3 DNA reads TGCGCCAGCAGCGGACCGGGACAGGGGAAAGACGGCTACACCTTC.

This clone was observed a handful of times. This chain joins TRBV3-1 (or the pseudogene TRBV3-2) and TRBJ2-7; possible D gene TRBD2, 5 bases. Looked up from germline, CDR1 is LGHDT and CDR2 is YNNKEL (reference sequence). The V end was cut by 1 base, the J end by 5 bases, with 9 bases between. CDR3 length: 13 residues. The CDR3 reads CASSQAGENEQYF. The CDR3 DNA is TGTGCCAGCAGCCAAGCTGGGGAGAACGAGCAGTACTTC.

This clone was counted a single time. The J gene is TRBJ1-2, the V gene TRBV3-1 (or the pseudogene TRBV3-2), with TRBD1 as a possible D gene (5 bases). V lost 4 bases, J lost 4 bases, and 16 bases lay in between. CDR3 size: 15 residues. Germline V gene lookup returns CDR1 LGHDT and CDR2 YNNKEL (reference sequence). CDR3 bases: TGTGCCAGCAGCCCCGACTGGGGGGGTTCCTATGGCTACACCTTC. Amino acid sequence: CASSPDWGGSYGYTF.